These 23 T cell receptor beta chains share one sample of origin, sequenced in a study of cytomegalovirus exposure and HLA in healthy donors. Primers for the PCR totalled 60 Vbeta and 13 Jbeta. The protocol was immunoSEQ multiplex PCR, while the TCRdb copy is restricted to in-frame clones and leaves out a portion. This repertoire includes some 47,000 clones. Sample: PBMCs. These receptor sequences come from a woman in her thirties or forties in good health and CMV-seronegative.

The chain recombines TRBV7-9 with TRBJ1-2; TRBD1 is a possible D gene (5 bases). Trimming pared 4 bases from V and 8 bases from J, leaving 11 bases between. The germline V gene encodes CDR1 SEHNR and CDR2 FQNEAQ (reference sequence). The CDR3 spans 12 residues. The chain's CDR3 is CASSSRTFGYTF. CDR3 DNA: TGTGCCAGCAGCTCCCGGACATTCGGCTACACCTTC. Full variable domain (remainder filled in from reference TRBV7-9 and TRBJ1-2): DTGVSQNPRHKITKRGQNVTFRCDPISEHNRLYWYRQTLGQGPEFLTYFQNEAQLEKSRLLSDRFSAERPKGSFSTLEIQRTEQGDSAMYLCASSSRTFGYTFGSGTRLTVV.

V gene TRBV6-5 combines with J gene TRBJ2-7; 10 bases line up with TRBD1. Trimming at V came to 8 bases and at J to 3 bases, leaving 7 bases not matched to a gene. CDR3 length: 14 residues. Per the germline V gene, CDR1 is MNHEY and CDR2 is SVGAGI. The CDR3 sequence: CASCSGTGVYEQYF. The CDR3 nucleotides read TGTGCCAGCTGTTCCGGGACAGGGGTCTACGAGCAGTACTTC.

The chain combines TRBV4-2 with TRBJ2-3, with 11 bases fitting TRBD2. Losses at the gene ends were 4 bases for V and 6 bases for J; bases not matched to a gene: 6. This CDR3 has 15 amino acids. Germline V gene sequence: CDR1 LGHNA, CDR2 YNFKEQ. The CDR3 is CASSPTSGGLDTQYF. The CDR3, as DNA: TGTGCCAGCAGCCCCACTAGCGGGGGCCTTGATACGCAGTATTTT.

The chain carries TRBV5-1 and TRBJ2-7; TRBD2 aligns across 10 bases. CDR3 length: 15 residues. The germline V gene encodes CDR1 SGHRS and CDR2 YFSETQ. With V trimmed by 2 bases and J by 2 bases, 4 bases remained unmatched. The DNA of the CDR3 is TGCGCCAGCAGCTTCCTAGCGGGAGTCACCTACGAGCAGTACTTC. This translates into CASSFLAGVTYEQYF.

The chain carries TRBV6-1 and TRBJ1-2, with D possibly TRBD1 on 6 matching bases. This CDR3 is 13 amino acids long. Trimming removed 1 base from V and 5 bases from J, with 8 bases in between. Looked up from germline, CDR1 is MNHNS and CDR2 is SASEGT. CDR3 region: CASSEGQGYGYTF. Here the CDR3 DNA reads TGTGCCAGCAGTGAAGGGCAGGGGTATGGCTACACCTTC.

The DNA of the CDR3 is TGCGCCAGCAGCTTGGGCAGGGAGGGCACTGAAGCTTTCTTT. Translation: CASSLGREGTEAFF. The chain uses TRBV5-1 and TRBJ1-1; D possibly corresponds to TRBD1 (5 bases). CDR3 length: 14 amino acids. The V gene's germline CDR1 is SGHRS and CDR2 YFSETQ. The V gene lost 0 bases and the J gene lost 4 bases, with 10 bases spanning the gap.

V and J are TRBV10-3 and TRBJ1-5; the D gene is possibly TRBD1 (6 bases). CDR3 length: 13 amino acids. Germline CDR1 and CDR2: ENHRY and SYGVKD. The germline V and J ends were trimmed by 11 bases and 3 bases, with 14 bases remaining between them. The CDR3 loop reads CASRRQDNQPQHF. The CDR3 region has the DNA TGTGCCTCCCGTCGACAGGACAATCAGCCCCAGCATTTT.

V is TRBV5-1 and J is TRBJ1-6; TRBD1 agrees at 7 bases. Germline lookup yields CDR1 SGHRS and CDR2 YFSETQ. CDR3 length: 14 amino acids. Trimming cost V 0 bases and J 10 bases; bases outside gene matches: 4. The CDR3 loop is CASSLGQGNSPLHF. DNA for the CDR3: TGCGCCAGCAGCTTGGGACAGGGAAACTCACCCCTCCACTTT.

The rearrangement links TRBV27 to TRBJ1-2; TRBD1 matches 11 bases. V lost 3 bases, J lost 7 bases, and 7 bases stayed unmatched. The CDR3 totals 15 residues. Germline values: CDR1 MNHEY, CDR2 SMNVEV (reference sequence). CDR3 sequence reads: CASSLGDGTGGGYTF. The CDR3 coding sequence is TGTGCCAGCAGTTTGGGGGACGGGACAGGGGGTGGCTACACCTTC.

The V and J genes are TRBV7-2 and TRBJ2-7; perhaps TRBD1 as D (5 bases). From germline, CDR1 is SGHTA and CDR2 FQGNSA. The CDR3 runs to 14 residues. Trimming stripped 3 bases from V and 0 bases from J, with 9 bases between. CDR3 sequence (DNA): TGTGCCAGCAGCTTGAGACAGACCTCCTACGAGCAGTACTTC. This codes for CASSLRQTSYEQYF.

The rearrangement links TRBV5-1 to TRBJ2-7; D is unresolved. The CDR3 spans 15 residues. Germline lookup yields CDR1 SGHRS and CDR2 YFSETQ. V lost 3 bases and J 4 bases, leaving 17 bases between the germline ends. CDR3 DNA sequence: TGCGCCAGCAGCTCTGAAGACTCCCTTGTTTACGAGCAGTACTTC. Its translation is CASSSEDSLVYEQYF.

This chain links TRBV6-6 with TRBJ2-5; 11 bases align to TRBD1. In germline, CDR1 is MNHNY, CDR2 SVGAGI (reference sequence). The CDR3 is made up of 15 amino acids. Germline trimming cut 1 base from V and 6 bases from J; bases unmatched to any gene: 4. The CDR3: CASSYYRTGGQTQYF. The CDR3 nucleotides read TGTGCCAGCAGTTACTATCGGACAGGGGGCCAGACCCAGTACTTC.

This sequence joins TRBV5-4 and TRBJ1-4, with 11 bases lining up with TRBD1. The CDR3 spans 15 residues. V dropped 4 bases and J dropped 6; count of bases not matched to a gene: 5. CDR1 and CDR2 (germline): SGHNT, YYREEE (reference sequence). The CDR3 DNA sequence: TGTGCCAGCAGCCTCGGACAGGGGGCCGATGAAAAACTGTTTTTT. Translating it yields CASSLGQGADEKLFF. The full variable domain, in which reference TRBV5-4 and TRBJ1-4 provide the parts outside the CDR3, is ETGVTQSPTHLIKTRGQQVTLRCSSQSGHNTVSWYQQALGQGPQFIFQYYREEENGRGNFPPRFSGLQFPNYSSELNVNALELDDSALYLCASSLGQGADEKLFFGSGTQLSVL.

CDR3 region: CASALGLADVSGELFF. In DNA form, the CDR3 reads TGTGCCAGCGCCCTTGGGCTAGCAGATGTGTCCGGGGAGCTGTTTTTT. The chain is built from TRBV28 and TRBJ2-2; the D gene is possibly TRBD2 (5 bases). The CDR3 contains 16 residues. V lost 8 bases to trimming and J lost 6 bases, with 22 bases between them. Looked up from germline, CDR1 is MDHEN and CDR2 is SYDVKM.

J is TRBJ2-2 and V is TRBV29-1; tentatively, D is TRBD2 (6 bases). The CDR3 sequence is 14 residues long. V shed 1 base and J shed 2 bases, with 8 bases lying between them. From germline, CDR1 is SQVTM and CDR2 ANQGSEA. CDR3 nucleotide sequence: TGCAGCGTTGAAGGGAGGGTCAACACCGGGGAGCTGTTTTTT. Its protein is CSVEGRVNTGELFF.

V and J are TRBV4-1 and TRBJ1-3; D is uncertain. The CDR3 spans 16 residues. Between the trimmed V and J ends, which lost 2 bases and 4 bases, there was a span of 15 bases. Germline V gene lookup returns CDR1 MGHRA and CDR2 YSYEKL. CDR3 in amino acids: CASSQPTRRKGNTIYF. As DNA, the CDR3 is TGCGCCAGCAGCCAACCTACAAGGAGAAAAGGAAACACCATATATTTT.

The CDR3 DNA follows: TGTGCCAGCAGCTCCCGAGCGGGGGCACCCACTCGGTACTTC. Translated, it gives CASSSRAGAPTRYF. The chain is built from TRBV13 and TRBJ2-5; 8 positions agree with TRBD2. V trimming: 4 bases; J trimming: 13 bases; junction bases outside the gene matches: 14. Germline V CDR1 and CDR2: PRHDT, FYEKMQ (reference sequence). The CDR3 sequence is 14 residues long.

The rearrangement links TRBV18 to TRBJ2-3; 7 bases agree with TRBD2. The germline CDR1 and CDR2 sequences are KGHSH and LQKENI. J lost 2 bases, V lost 3 bases, and 5 bases had no gene match. This CDR3 has 15 amino acids. The CDR3 reads CASSPLGGNTDTQYF. The DNA for the CDR3 is TGTGCCAGCTCACCCTTGGGGGGGAACACAGATACGCAGTATTTT.

The CDR3 here is CASSLLAGGFNNTQYF. CDR3 bases: TGTGCCAGCAGCCTTCTAGCGGGGGGATTCAATAATACGCAGTATTTT. V gene TRBV11-2 combines with J gene TRBJ2-3; 11 bases align to TRBD2. Germline-derived CDR1 and CDR2 are SGHAT and FQNNGV. CDR3 length equals 16 residues. V was pared by 5 bases and J by 7 bases, with 11 bases of the junction left unmatched.

This sequence joins TRBV7-8 and TRBJ2-1; D might be TRBD1 (6 bases). This CDR3 is built from 12 residues. V was clipped by 2 bases and J by 13 bases, with 12 bases between them. Germline CDR1 SGHVS, CDR2 FQNEAQ. CDR3 sequence: CASSLYGQTQFF. In DNA, the CDR3 is TGTGCCAGCAGCTTATACGGACAGACTCAGTTCTTC.

The chain links TRBV6-1 to TRBJ2-1; 10 bases line up with TRBD2. Trimming removed 2 bases from V and 3 bases from J; junction bases left unmatched: 13. CDR1 is MNHNS, CDR2 SASEGT, per germline. The CDR3 length is 19 residues. The CDR3 coding sequence is TGTGCCAGCAGTGAAAGGCTAGCGGGAGCAATGGGGCTCTACAATGAGCAGTTCTTC. The encoded protein is CASSERLAGAMGLYNEQFF.

The genes are TRBV5-1 and TRBJ1-2; TRBD1 matches 11 bases. J gave up 4 bases and V 4 bases, and 6 bases lay outside the gene matches. Germline V CDR1 and CDR2: SGHRS, YFSETQ. The CDR3 runs to 15 residues. The CDR3 DNA reads as TGCGCCAGCAGCGCCGGACAGGGGGCGGGCTATGGCTACACCTTC. Translation: CASSAGQGAGYGYTF. The full variable domain, in which reference TRBV5-1 and TRBJ1-2 provide the parts outside the CDR3, is KAGVTQTPRYLIKTRGQQVTLSCSPISGHRSVSWYQQTPGQGLQFLFEYFSETQRNKGNFPGRFSGRQFSNSRSEMNVSTLELGDSALYLCASSAGQGAGYGYTFGSGTRLTVV.

The rearrangement links TRBV2 to TRBJ1-2; 7 bases align to TRBD1. Germline V gene lookup returns CDR1 SNHLY and CDR2 FYNNEI. Losses at the gene ends were 7 bases for V and 4 bases for J; bases not matched to a gene: 9. CDR3 length: 14 residues. This chain's CDR3 is CASTGTAGGYGYTF. The CDR3 nucleotides read TGTGCCAGCACTGGGACAGCCGGAGGCTATGGCTACACCTTC.